The present TCR beta chain was sequenced within a study of T cell responses to AZD1222 COVID-19 vaccine. Assay: immunoSEQ multiplex PCR; the TCRdb copy retains only in-frame clones and omits some. The sample includes tens of thousands of clones, roughly nine tenths of them seen just once. The V and J ends lost 0 bases and 8 bases respectively, with 13 bases between them. The CDR3 loop spans 14 amino acids. CDR1 SNHLY and CDR2 FYNNEI come from the germline V gene. Sequenced material: peripheral blood, taken 28 days after the second AZD1222 dose. The chain recombines TRBV2 with TRBJ1-2; D remains unclear. The receptor was derived from an adult who received the AZD1222 COVID-19 vaccine. The CDR3 sequence is CASSEAGGSRGYTF. As DNA, the CDR3 is TGTGCCAGCAGTGAAGCAGGAGGTTCACGGGGCTACACCTTC. Full variable domain (outside the CDR3, taken from reference TRBV2 and TRBJ1-2): EPEVTQTPSHQVTQMGQEVILRCVPISNHLYFYWYRQILGQKVEFLVSFYNNEISEKSEIFDDQFSVERPDGSNFTLKIRSTKLEDSAMYFCASSEAGGSRGYTFGSGTRLTVV.